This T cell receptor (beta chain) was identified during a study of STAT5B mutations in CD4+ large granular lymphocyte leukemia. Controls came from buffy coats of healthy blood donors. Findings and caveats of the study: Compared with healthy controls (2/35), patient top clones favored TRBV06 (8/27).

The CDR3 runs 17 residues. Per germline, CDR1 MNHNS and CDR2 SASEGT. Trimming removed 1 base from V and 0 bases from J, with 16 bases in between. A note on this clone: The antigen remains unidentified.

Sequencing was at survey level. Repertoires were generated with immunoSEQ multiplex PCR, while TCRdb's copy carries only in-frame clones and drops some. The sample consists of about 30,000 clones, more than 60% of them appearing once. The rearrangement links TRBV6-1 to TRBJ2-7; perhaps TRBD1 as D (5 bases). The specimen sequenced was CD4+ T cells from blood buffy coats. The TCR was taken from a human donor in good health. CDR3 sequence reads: CASSEGGRTRTSYEQYF. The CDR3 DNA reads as TGTGCCAGCAGTGAAGGCGGACGGACACGGACCTCCTACGAGCAGTACTTC.